The 6 T cell receptor beta chains reported below all come from one sample, sequenced in a study of cytomegalovirus exposure and HLA in healthy donors. Profiling relied on immunoSEQ multiplex PCR, and the TCRdb table lists in-frame clones only, not all of them. The sample contains tens of thousands of clones, about 94% of which appear only once. Material for sequencing was PBMCs. These receptors originate from a man aged 18 to 29 in good health and CMV-seropositive.

This chain joins TRBV6-1 and TRBJ2-7; weak D call: TRBD1 (5 bases). The V gene's germline CDR1 is MNHNS and CDR2 SASEGT. CDR3 length: 14 residues. V gave up 6 bases and J gave up 4 bases, with 16 bases separating them. In DNA, the CDR3 is TGTGCCAGCAGGGGAACAGGTGCTTGGTACGAGCAGTACTTC. Protein product: CASRGTGAWYEQYF.

Comments on this clone: One end of the junction is discordant with germline, which a read error may explain. The chain joins TRBV19 to TRBJ1-1, with D possibly TRBD1 on 5 matching bases. The length of the CDR3 is 11 residues. Germline CDR1 and CDR2: LNHDA and SQIVND (reference sequence). The chain's CDR3 is CASSSGRKLYF. The CDR3 DNA is TGTGCCAGTAGTTCAGGGAGGAAGCTTTACTTT.

This chain uses TRBV4-1 with TRBJ2-7, with D unresolved. This CDR3 is built from 10 residues. Germline V CDR1 and CDR2: MGHRA, YSYEKL. Trimming pared 8 bases from V and 6 bases from J, leaving 8 bases between. CDR3 in amino acids: CASGTSEQYF. The DNA for the CDR3 is TGCGCCAGCGGCACCAGCGAGCAGTACTTC.

The chain has TRBV5-4 and TRBJ2-7; TRBD2 matches 8 bases. Germline loops: CDR1 SGHNT, CDR2 YYREEE (reference sequence). The J segment lost 0 bases and the V segment lost 0 bases, leaving 5 bases of the junction unmatched. This CDR3 spans 16 amino acids. The CDR3 region has the DNA TGTGCCAGCAGCTTGGGGCTCGCGGGGGGCTCCTACGAGCAGTACTTC. Translation: CASSLGLAGGSYEQYF.

The V gene is TRBV5-1, the J gene TRBJ2-1, with 10 nucleotides matching TRBD2. V trimming: 2 bases; J trimming: 8 bases; junction bases outside the gene matches: 10. The CDR3 sequence is 16 residues long. CDR1 and CDR2 (germline): SGHRS, YFSETQ. Written as DNA, the CDR3 is TGCGCCAGCAGCTTACCGGCTAGCGGGAGTCCAGATGAGCAGTTCTTC. Encoded protein: CASSLPASGSPDEQFF.

CDR3 DNA sequence: TGTGCCAGCACCCGGAGCTCCTACGAGCAGTACTTC. The encoded protein is CASTRSSYEQYF. V usage is TRBV6-1 and J usage is TRBJ2-7; no clear D. The germline V and J ends were trimmed by 7 bases and 0 bases, with 7 bases remaining between them. The CDR3 is made up of 12 amino acids. The germline V gene encodes CDR1 MNHNS and CDR2 SASEGT.